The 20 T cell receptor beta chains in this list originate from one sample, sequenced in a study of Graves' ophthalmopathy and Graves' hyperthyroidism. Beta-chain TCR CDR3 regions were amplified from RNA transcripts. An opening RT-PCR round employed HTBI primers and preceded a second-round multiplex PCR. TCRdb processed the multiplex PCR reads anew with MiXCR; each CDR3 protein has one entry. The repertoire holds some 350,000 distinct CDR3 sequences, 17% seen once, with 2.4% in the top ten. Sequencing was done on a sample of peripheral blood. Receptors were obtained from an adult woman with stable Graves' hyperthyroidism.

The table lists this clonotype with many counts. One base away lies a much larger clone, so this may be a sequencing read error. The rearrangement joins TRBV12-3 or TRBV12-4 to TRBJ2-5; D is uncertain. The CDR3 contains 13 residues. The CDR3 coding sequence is TGTGCCAGCAGTTTCACGGACGAAGAGACCAAGTACTTC. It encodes CASSFTDEETKYF.

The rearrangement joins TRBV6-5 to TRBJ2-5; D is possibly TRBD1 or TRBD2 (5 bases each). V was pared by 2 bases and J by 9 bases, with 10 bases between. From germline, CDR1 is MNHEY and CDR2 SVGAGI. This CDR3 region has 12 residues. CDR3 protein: CASSYETAAQYF. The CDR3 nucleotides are TGTGCCAGCAGTTACGAGACAGCGGCCCAGTACTTC.

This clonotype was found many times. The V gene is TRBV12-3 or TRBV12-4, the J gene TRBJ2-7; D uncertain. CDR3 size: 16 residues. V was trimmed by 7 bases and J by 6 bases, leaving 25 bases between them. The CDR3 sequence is CASTASAEAPKGEQYF. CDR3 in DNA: TGTGCCAGCACCGCCTCGGCGGAAGCACCAAAGGGCGAGCAGTACTTC.

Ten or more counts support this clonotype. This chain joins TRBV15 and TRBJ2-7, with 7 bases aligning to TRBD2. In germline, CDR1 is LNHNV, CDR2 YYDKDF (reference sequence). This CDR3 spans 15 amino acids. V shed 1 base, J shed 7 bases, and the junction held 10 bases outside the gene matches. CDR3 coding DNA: TGTGCCACCAGCAGAGTGTTGAGCGGGATAGAAGAGCAGTACTTC. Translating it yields CATSRVLSGIEEQYF.

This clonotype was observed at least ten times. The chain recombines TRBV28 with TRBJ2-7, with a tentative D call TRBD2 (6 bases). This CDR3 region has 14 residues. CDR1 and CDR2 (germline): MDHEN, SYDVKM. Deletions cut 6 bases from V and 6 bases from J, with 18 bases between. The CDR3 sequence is CASRAGLGLPEQYF. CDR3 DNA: TGTGCCAGCAGGGCAGGGCTCGGACTACCCGAGCAGTACTTC. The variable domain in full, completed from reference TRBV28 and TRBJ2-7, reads DVKVTQSSRYLVKRTGEKVFLECVQDMDHENMFWYRQDPGLGLRLIYFSYDVKMKEKGDIPEGYSVSREKKERFSLILESASTNQTSMYLCASRAGLGLPEQYFGPGTRLTVT.

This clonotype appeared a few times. The CDR3, as DNA: TGTGCCAGCAGTTTTCGGGGGTTCGGAAACACCATATATTTT. Amino acid sequence: CASSFRGFGNTIYF. V and J are TRBV28 and TRBJ1-3; possible D gene TRBD1, 5 bases. This CDR3 comprises 14 residues. Trimming removed 3 bases from V and 4 bases from J, with 10 bases in between. Germline values: CDR1 MDHEN, CDR2 SYDVKM.

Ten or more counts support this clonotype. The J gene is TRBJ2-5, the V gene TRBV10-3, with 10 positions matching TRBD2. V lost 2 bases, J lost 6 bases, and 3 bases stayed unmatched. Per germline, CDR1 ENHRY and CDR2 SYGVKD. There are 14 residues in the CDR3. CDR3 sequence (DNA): TGTGCCATCAGTGAGATTAGCGGGAGGAAGACCCAGTACTTC. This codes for CAISEISGRKTQYF.

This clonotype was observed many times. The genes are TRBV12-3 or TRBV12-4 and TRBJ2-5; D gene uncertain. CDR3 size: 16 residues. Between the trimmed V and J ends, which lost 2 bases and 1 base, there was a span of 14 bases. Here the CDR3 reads CASSLPGRATQETQYF. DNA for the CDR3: TGTGCCAGCAGTTTACCAGGCCGAGCGACCCAAGAGACCCAGTACTTC.

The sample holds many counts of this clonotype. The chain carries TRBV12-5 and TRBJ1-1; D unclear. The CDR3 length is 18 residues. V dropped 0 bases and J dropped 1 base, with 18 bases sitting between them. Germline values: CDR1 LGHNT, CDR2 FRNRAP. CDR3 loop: CASGLVLSSETENTEAFF. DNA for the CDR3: TGTGCTAGTGGTTTGGTTTTGTCGAGTGAAACAGAGAACACTGAAGCTTTCTTT.

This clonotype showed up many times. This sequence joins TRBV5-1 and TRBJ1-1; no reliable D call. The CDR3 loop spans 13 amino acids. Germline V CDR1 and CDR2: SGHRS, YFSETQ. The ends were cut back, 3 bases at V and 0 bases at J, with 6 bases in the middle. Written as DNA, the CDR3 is TGCGCCAGCAGCTGGGAGGTGAACACTGAAGCTTTCTTT. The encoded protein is CASSWEVNTEAFF.

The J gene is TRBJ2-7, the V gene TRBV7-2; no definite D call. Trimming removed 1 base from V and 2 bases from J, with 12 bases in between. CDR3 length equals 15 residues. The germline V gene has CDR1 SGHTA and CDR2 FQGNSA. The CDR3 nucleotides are TGTGCCAGCAGCTTAGGGACGCCATTTACCTACGAGCAGTACTTC. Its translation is CASSLGTPFTYEQYF.

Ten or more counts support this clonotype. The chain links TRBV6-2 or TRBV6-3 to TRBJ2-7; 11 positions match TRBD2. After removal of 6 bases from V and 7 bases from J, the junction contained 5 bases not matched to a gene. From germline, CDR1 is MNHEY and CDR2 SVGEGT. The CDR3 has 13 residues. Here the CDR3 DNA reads TGTGCCAGCAGACCGACTAGCGGGACTGAGCAGTACTTC. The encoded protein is CASRPTSGTEQYF.

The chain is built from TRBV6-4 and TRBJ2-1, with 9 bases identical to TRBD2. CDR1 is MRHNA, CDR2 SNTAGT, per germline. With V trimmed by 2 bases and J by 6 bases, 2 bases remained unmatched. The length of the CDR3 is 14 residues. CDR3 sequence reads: CASSDTSGRNEQFF. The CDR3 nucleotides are TGTGCCAGCAGTGACACTAGCGGGCGCAATGAGCAGTTCTTC.

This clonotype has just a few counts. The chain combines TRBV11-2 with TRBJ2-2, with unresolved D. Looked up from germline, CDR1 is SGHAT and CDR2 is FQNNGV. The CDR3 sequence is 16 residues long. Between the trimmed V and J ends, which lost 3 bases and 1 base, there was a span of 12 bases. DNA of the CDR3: TGTGCCAGCAGCTTTACCGCAGGCGGGAACACCGGGGAGCTGTTTTTT. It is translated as CASSFTAGGNTGELFF.

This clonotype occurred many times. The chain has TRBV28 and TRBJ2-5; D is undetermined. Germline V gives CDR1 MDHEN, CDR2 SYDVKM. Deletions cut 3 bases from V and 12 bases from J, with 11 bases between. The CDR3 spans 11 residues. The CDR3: CASSLSQIEYF. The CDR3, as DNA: TGTGCCAGCAGTTTGTCACAGATTGAGTACTTC.

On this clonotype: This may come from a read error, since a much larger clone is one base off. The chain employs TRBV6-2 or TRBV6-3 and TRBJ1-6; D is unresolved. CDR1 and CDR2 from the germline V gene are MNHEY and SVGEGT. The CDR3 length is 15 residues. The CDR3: CASSYESSSNSPLHF. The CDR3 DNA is TGTGCCAGCAGTTACGAAAGCTCCTCTAATTCACCCCTCCACTTT.

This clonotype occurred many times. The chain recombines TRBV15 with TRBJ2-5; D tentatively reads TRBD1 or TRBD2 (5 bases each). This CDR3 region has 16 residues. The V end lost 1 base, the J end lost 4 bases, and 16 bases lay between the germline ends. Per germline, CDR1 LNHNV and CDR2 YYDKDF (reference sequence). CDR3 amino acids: CATSRGAGQGSETQYF. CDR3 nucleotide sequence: TGTGCCACCAGCAGAGGGGCGGGCCAGGGATCAGAGACCCAGTACTTC.

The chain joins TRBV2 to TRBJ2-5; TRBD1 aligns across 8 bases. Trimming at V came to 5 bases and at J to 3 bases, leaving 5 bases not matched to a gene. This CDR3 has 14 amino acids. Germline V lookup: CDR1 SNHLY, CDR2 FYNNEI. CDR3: CASSRDRGEETQYF. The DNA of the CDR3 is TGTGCCAGCAGTCGTGACAGGGGAGAAGAGACCCAGTACTTC.

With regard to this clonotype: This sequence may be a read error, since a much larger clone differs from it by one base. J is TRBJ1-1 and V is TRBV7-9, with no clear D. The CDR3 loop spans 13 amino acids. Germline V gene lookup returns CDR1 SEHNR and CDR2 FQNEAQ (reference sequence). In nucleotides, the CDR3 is TGTGCCAGCAGCTTAGCCCAGCCGGCTGAAGTGTGCTTT. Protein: CASSLAQPAEVCF.

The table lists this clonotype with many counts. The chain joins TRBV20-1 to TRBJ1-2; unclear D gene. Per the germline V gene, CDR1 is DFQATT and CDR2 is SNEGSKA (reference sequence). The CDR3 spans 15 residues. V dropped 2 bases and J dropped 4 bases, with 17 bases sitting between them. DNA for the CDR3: TGCAGTGCTAGAACCGCCGGCCTTCGTGGCTATGGCTACACCTTC. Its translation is CSARTAGLRGYGYTF.